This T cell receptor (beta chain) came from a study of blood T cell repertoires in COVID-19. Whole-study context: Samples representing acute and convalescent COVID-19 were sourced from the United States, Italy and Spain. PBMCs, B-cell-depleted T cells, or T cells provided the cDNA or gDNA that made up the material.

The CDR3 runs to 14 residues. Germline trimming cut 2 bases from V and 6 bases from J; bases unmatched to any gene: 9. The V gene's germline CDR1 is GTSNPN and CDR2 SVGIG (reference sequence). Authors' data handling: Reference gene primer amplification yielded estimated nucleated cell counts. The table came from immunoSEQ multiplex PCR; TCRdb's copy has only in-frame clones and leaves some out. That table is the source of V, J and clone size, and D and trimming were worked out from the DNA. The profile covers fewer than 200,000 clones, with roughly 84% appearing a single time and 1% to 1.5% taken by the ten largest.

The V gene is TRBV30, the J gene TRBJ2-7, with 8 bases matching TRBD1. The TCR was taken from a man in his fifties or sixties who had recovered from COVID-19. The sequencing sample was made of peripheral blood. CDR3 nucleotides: TGTGCCTGGAGTCTAACAGGGGGTAGTCTCGAGCAGTACTTC. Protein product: CAWSLTGGSLEQYF.